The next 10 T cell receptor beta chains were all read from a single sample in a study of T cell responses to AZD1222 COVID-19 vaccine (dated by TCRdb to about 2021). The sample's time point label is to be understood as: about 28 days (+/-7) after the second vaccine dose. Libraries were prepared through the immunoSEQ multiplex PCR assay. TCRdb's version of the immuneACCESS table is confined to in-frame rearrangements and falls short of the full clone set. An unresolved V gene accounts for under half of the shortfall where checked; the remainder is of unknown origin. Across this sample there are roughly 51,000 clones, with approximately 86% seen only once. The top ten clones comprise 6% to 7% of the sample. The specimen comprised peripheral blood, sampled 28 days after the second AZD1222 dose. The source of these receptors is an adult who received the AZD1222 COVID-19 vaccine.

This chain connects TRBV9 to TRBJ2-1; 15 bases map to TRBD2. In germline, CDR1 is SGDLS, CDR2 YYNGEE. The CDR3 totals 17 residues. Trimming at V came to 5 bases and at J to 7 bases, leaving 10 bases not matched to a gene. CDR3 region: CASRPRTSGRAENEQFF. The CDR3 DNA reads TGTGCCAGCAGGCCCCGGACTAGCGGGAGGGCCGAGAATGAGCAGTTCTTC.

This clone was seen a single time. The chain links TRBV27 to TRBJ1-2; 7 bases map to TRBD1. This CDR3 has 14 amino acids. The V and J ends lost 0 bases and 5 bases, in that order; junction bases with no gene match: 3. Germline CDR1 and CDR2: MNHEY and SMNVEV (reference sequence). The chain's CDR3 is CASSLSGGGYGYTF. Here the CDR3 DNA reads TGTGCCAGCAGTTTATCAGGGGGCGGGTATGGCTACACCTTC.

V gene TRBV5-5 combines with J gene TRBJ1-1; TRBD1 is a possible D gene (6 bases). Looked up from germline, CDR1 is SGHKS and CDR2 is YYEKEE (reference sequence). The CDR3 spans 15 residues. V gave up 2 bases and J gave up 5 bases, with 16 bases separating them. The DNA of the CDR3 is TGTGCCAGCAGCTTTCTGGGCAGGGGAGAGACTGAAGCTTTCTTT. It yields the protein CASSFLGRGETEAFF.

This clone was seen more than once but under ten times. The CDR3 sequence: CASSYSHTGNQPQHF. The CDR3 nucleotides are TGTGCCAGCAGTTACTCCCATACAGGGAATCAGCCCCAGCATTTT. The V and J genes are TRBV6-5 and TRBJ1-5; D may be TRBD1 (6 bases). Germline CDR1 is MNHEY and CDR2 is SVGAGI. The CDR3 runs 15 residues. V was clipped by 0 bases and J by 4 bases, with 10 bases between them.

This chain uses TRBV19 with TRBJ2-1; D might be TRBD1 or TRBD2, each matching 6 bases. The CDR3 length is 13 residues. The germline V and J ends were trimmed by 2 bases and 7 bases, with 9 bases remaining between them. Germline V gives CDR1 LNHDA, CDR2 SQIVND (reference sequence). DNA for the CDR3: TGTGCCAGTAGTATAACGGGGGCGAATGAGCAGTTCTTC. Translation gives CASSITGANEQFF.

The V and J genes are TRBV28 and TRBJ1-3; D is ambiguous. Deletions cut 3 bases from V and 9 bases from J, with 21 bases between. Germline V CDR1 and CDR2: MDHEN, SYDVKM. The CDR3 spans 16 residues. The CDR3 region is CASSLQIPTSRGTIYF. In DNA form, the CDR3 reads TGTGCCAGCAGTTTGCAGATTCCCACCTCCCGGGGCACCATATATTTT.

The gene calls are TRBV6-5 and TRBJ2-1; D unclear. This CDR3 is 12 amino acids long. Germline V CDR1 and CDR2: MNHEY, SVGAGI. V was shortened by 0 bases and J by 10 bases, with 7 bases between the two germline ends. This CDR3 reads CASSYSSREQFF. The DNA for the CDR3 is TGTGCCAGCAGTTACTCCTCTAGAGAGCAGTTCTTC.

The CDR3 region has the DNA TGTGCCAGCTTACCGGGGGGTAGCGGGATTACCGGGGAGCTGTTTTTT. Translating it yields CASLPGGSGITGELFF. The V gene is TRBV4-2, the J gene TRBJ2-2; 8 bases are shared with TRBD2. The V gene end was trimmed by 8 bases and the J gene end by 5 bases; junction bases not matched to a gene: 13. The CDR3 totals 16 residues. Germline-derived CDR1 and CDR2 are LGHNA and YNFKEQ.

Here the CDR3 reads CASTPPGQKSYEQYF. The CDR3 DNA reads as TGTGCCAGCACCCCCCCGGGGCAAAAATCCTACGAGCAGTACTTC. The J gene is TRBJ2-7, the V gene TRBV7-2; tentatively, D is TRBD1 or TRBD2 (5 bases each). V lost 7 bases and J lost 1, with 17 bases in between. The CDR3 is 15 residues long. The germline gives CDR1 SGHTA, CDR2 FQGNSA.

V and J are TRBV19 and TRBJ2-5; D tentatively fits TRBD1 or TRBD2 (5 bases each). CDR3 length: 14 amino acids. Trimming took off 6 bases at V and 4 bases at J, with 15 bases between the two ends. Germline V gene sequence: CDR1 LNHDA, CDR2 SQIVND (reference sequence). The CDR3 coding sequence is TGTGCCAGTAGCCCCGGGGCCCTAAGAGAGACCCAGTACTTC. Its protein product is CASSPGALRETQYF.